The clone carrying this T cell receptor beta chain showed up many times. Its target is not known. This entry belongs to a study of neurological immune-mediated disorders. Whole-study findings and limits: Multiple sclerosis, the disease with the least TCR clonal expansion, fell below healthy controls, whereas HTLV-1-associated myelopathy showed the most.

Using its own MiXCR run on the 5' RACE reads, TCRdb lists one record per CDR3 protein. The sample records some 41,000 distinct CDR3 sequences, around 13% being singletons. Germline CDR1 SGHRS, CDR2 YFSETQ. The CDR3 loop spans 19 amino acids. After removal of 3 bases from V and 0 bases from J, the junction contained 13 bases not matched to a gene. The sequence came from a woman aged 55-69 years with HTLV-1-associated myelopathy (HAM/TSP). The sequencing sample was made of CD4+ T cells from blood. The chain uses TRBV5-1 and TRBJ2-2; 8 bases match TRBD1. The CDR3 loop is CASSSGQVLSLANTGELFF. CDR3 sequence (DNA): TGCGCCAGCAGCTCGGGACAGGTCCTATCACTCGCGAACACCGGGGAGCTGTTTTTT.